These 24 T cell receptor beta chains came from one sample sequenced in a study of T cell responses to AZD1222 COVID-19 vaccine (TCRdb year 2021). Receptor amplification or capture employed the immunoSEQ multiplex PCR assay. TCRdb holds this immuneACCESS table with in-frame rearrangements only. Some clones are missing; in checked studies, unresolved V genes explain under half, and the rest has no known cause. In all, the sample holds about 120,000 clones, and roughly 87% of those were seen once. Of the sample, about 4.3% falls within the top ten clones. Explained via the paper, the time point label denotes: baseline before first vaccination. Per the publication, the treatment or condition label means: meningococcal conjugate vaccine given as trial control. Specimen: peripheral blood, collected on day 0 of MenACWY control vaccination. The receptors here all came from an adult in good health.

This chain links TRBV5-6 with TRBJ1-1; no firm D call. Germline CDR1 SGHDT, CDR2 YYEEEE. V shed 3 bases and J shed 4 bases, with 13 bases lying between them. This CDR3 has 14 residues. The CDR3 sequence: CASSSGDFSTEAFF. The CDR3 DNA reads as TGTGCCAGCAGCTCGGGCGATTTCAGCACTGAAGCTTTCTTT.

This clone appeared once. V gene TRBV9 combines with J gene TRBJ2-1; TRBD1 aligns across 10 bases. CDR1 is SGDLS, CDR2 YYNGEE, per germline. The CDR3 totals 15 residues. Unmatched junction bases numbered 2, after V lost 4 bases and J lost 1 base. The DNA of the CDR3 is TGTGCCAGCAGCTGGGGACAGGGGTCCTACAATGAGCAGTTCTTC. Its protein product is CASSWGQGSYNEQFF. Based on the CDR3 plus reference TRBV9 and TRBJ2-1, the full variable domain is DSGVTQTPKHLITATGQRVTLRCSPRSGDLSVYWYQQSLDQGLQFLIQYYNGEERAKGNILERFSAQQFPDLHSELNLSSLELGDSALYFCASSWGQGSYNEQFFGPGTRLTVL.

The chain recombines TRBV20-1 with TRBJ2-7; possible D gene TRBD1, 6 bases. CDR1 DFQATT and CDR2 SNEGSKA come from the germline V gene (reference sequence). Trimming stripped 5 bases from V and 5 bases from J, with 10 bases between. This CDR3 region has 11 residues. The CDR3 is CSAQTGNEQYF. Here the CDR3 DNA reads TGCAGTGCTCAAACAGGGAACGAGCAGTACTTC.

This chain joins TRBV4-1 and TRBJ2-7; D is possibly TRBD2 (6 bases). Germline assignment: CDR1 MGHRA and CDR2 YSYEKL. The CDR3 totals 16 residues. The V gene lost 1 base and the J gene lost 4 bases, with 17 bases spanning the gap. The CDR3 bases are TGCGCCAGCAGCCAAGGTCAGGGAGGCCTCTTTTACGAGCAGTACTTC. Translation gives CASSQGQGGLFYEQYF.

CDR3 in amino acids: CASSSLGQGQTEAFF. CDR3 in DNA: TGTGCCAGCAGCTCTCTCGGACAGGGGCAGACTGAAGCTTTCTTT. V gene TRBV5-4 combines with J gene TRBJ1-1, with 9 bases fitting TRBD1. There are 15 residues in the CDR3. The germline V gene has CDR1 SGHNT and CDR2 YYREEE (reference sequence). The trim removed 3 bases at V and 5 bases at J, leaving 8 bases unmatched.

The genes are TRBV6-4 and TRBJ2-3; the match to TRBD1 covers 12 bases. This CDR3 has 15 amino acids. Germline-derived CDR1 and CDR2 are MRHNA and SNTAGT. V lost 5 bases, J lost 6 bases, and 6 bases stayed unmatched. In nucleotides, the CDR3 is TGTGCCAGCAGTACCGGGACAGGGGGCGCGGATACGCAGTATTTT. It encodes CASSTGTGGADTQYF.

The V gene is TRBV9, the J gene TRBJ1-4; D gene uncertain. Germline lookup yields CDR1 SGDLS and CDR2 YYNGEE. The CDR3 has 13 residues. Trimming removed 5 bases at V and 5 bases at J, with 10 bases between. The CDR3 loop reads CASRVGKNEKLFF. The CDR3 DNA follows: TGTGCCAGCAGGGTGGGCAAAAATGAAAAACTGTTTTTT.

The chain couples TRBV11-1 to TRBJ2-1; 8 bases agree with TRBD2. The germline V gene encodes CDR1 SGHAT and CDR2 FQDESV (reference sequence). The CDR3 contains 14 residues. Germline trimming cut 5 bases from V and 7 bases from J; bases unmatched to any gene: 7. DNA of the CDR3: TGTGCCAGCAGCCAGAGACTAGCGAGAAATGAGCAGTTCTTC. Protein sequence: CASSQRLARNEQFF.

The chain combines TRBV11-2 with TRBJ1-1; perhaps TRBD1 as D (6 bases). This CDR3 has 14 residues. V lost 3 bases and J lost 0, with 8 bases in between. Germline assignment: CDR1 SGHAT and CDR2 FQNNGV. CDR3 nucleotide sequence: TGTGCCAGCAGCTTTGGACAGTTGAACACTGAAGCTTTCTTT. It encodes CASSFGQLNTEAFF.

The chain combines TRBV29-1 with TRBJ2-1; D not certain. This CDR3 spans 11 amino acids. The germline V gene encodes CDR1 SQVTM and CDR2 ANQGSEA. V was shortened by 4 bases and J by 7 bases, with 8 bases between the two germline ends. The CDR3 nucleotides read TGCAGCGTTGCACATGGAAATGAGCAGTTCTTC. It is translated as CSVAHGNEQFF.

The J gene is TRBJ1-5, the V gene TRBV6-2 or TRBV6-3; no firm D call. The germline gives CDR1 MNHEY, CDR2 SVGEGT. V was shortened by 1 base and J by 10 bases, with 17 bases between the two germline ends. The CDR3 runs 15 residues. For the CDR3, the DNA is TGTGCCAGCAGTTACTGGCAGATCAGTAACAGCCCCCAGCATTTT. Its translation: CASSYWQISNSPQHF.

The gene calls are TRBV28 and TRBJ1-5; 8 nucleotides align to TRBD1. J gave up 2 bases and V 2 bases, and 14 bases lay outside the gene matches. The germline CDR1 and CDR2 sequences are MDHEN and SYDVKM. The CDR3 totals 19 residues. DNA of the CDR3: TGTGCCAGCAGTTTAGTGGGAGGTCAGGGGGCGGGTGGCAATCAGCCCCAGCATTTT. Translated: CASSLVGGQGAGGNQPQHF.

The chain joins TRBV14 to TRBJ1-2; tentatively, D is TRBD1 (6 bases). V lost 4 bases and J 8 bases, leaving 14 bases between the germline ends. Germline V CDR1 and CDR2: SGHDN, FVKESK. The CDR3 spans 13 residues. Here the CDR3 reads CASSRGGARGYTF. CDR3 coding DNA: TGTGCCAGCAGCCGCGGGGGCGCCCGGGGCTACACCTTC.

J is TRBJ1-2 and V is TRBV19; D uncertain. The CDR3 has 16 residues. CDR1 and CDR2 (germline): LNHDA, SQIVND (reference sequence). V was shortened by 0 bases and J by 4 bases, with 15 bases between the two germline ends. CDR3 nucleotides: TGTGCCAGTAGTATAGATAGGGCAGCGCCCTTCTATGGCTACACCTTC. Its translation is CASSIDRAAPFYGYTF.

V is TRBV12-3 or TRBV12-4 and J is TRBJ1-1; D gene ambiguous. V was clipped by 3 bases and J by 1 base, with 6 bases between them. The CDR3 runs to 13 residues. The CDR3 region has the DNA TGTGCCAGCAGTTTCGCAAAGAACACTGAAGCTTTCTTT. It codes for CASSFAKNTEAFF.

This chain joins TRBV28 and TRBJ2-5; 9 bases match TRBD1. CDR3 length equals 16 residues. Trimming at V came to 5 bases and at J to 5 bases, leaving 12 bases not matched to a gene. Germline-derived CDR1 and CDR2 are MDHEN and SYDVKM. The CDR3 DNA follows: TGTGCCAGCAGTCCCCAGAGGACAGGGGCCCACGAGACCCAGTACTTC. It is translated as CASSPQRTGAHETQYF.

The rearrangement uses TRBV19 and TRBJ2-2; 7 bases are shared with TRBD1. From germline, CDR1 is LNHDA and CDR2 SQIVND (reference sequence). J gave up 4 bases and V 10 bases, and 12 bases lay outside the gene matches. CDR3 length: 15 amino acids. CDR3 loop: CATRVGRGSTGELFF. For the CDR3, the DNA is TGTGCCACGCGCGTGGGCAGGGGGTCCACCGGGGAGCTGTTTTTT.

This rearrangement joins TRBV5-6 to TRBJ1-5; D is unresolved. Germline assignment: CDR1 SGHDT and CDR2 YYEEEE. With 0 bases removed from V and 5 bases from J, the gap between germline ends came to 6 bases. The CDR3 spans 13 residues. The CDR3 here is CASSLVGYQPQHF. CDR3 in DNA: TGTGCCAGCAGCTTGGTTGGATATCAGCCCCAGCATTTT.

The chain links TRBV5-4 to TRBJ2-2; 9 bases are shared with TRBD1. From germline, CDR1 is SGHNT and CDR2 YYREEE (reference sequence). This CDR3 comprises 16 residues. The ends lost 4 bases at V and 4 bases at J; junction bases unmatched: 8. The CDR3 region is CASSRRQGGGTGELFF. CDR3 bases: TGTGCCAGCAGCAGGAGACAGGGGGGGGGCACCGGGGAGCTGTTTTTT.

The J gene is TRBJ1-1, the V gene TRBV6-5; 7 bases are a match to TRBD1. CDR3 size: 14 residues. Germline V lookup: CDR1 MNHEY, CDR2 SVGAGI. The V and J ends lost 3 bases and 3 bases, in that order; junction bases with no gene match: 4. The CDR3 nucleotides are TGTGCCAGCAGTTATAGGGGACAGCACACTGAAGCTTTCTTT. It is translated as CASSYRGQHTEAFF.

The chain couples TRBV25-1 to TRBJ1-1, with a weak D call TRBD1 (6 bases). Germline V gene data show CDR1 as MGHDK and CDR2 as SYGVNS. The length of the CDR3 is 18 residues. Trimming cost V 5 bases and J 4 bases, with 26 bases left between them. The CDR3 here is CASSKPQGGATLGTEAFF. The CDR3 nucleotides are TGTGCCAGCAGTAAGCCACAGGGTGGGGCAACCTTGGGCACTGAAGCTTTCTTT.

J is TRBJ2-5 and V is TRBV5-6; D possibly uses TRBD1 or TRBD2 (5 bases each). Looked up from germline, CDR1 is SGHDT and CDR2 is YYEEEE. The CDR3 is made up of 16 amino acids. With 1 base removed from V and 0 bases from J, the gap between germline ends came to 13 bases. The CDR3 bases are TGTGCCAGCAGCTTGCGGGCAGGGAGTTACCAAGAGACCCAGTACTTC. Its protein product is CASSLRAGSYQETQYF.

The chain has TRBV5-5 and TRBJ2-7; 7 bases are a match to TRBD2. The junction had 3 bases not matched to a gene; V was cut back by 4 bases and J by 2 bases. CDR1 is SGHKS, CDR2 YYEKEE, per germline (reference sequence). This CDR3 has 13 residues. The CDR3 DNA reads as TGTGCCAGCAGCCGCGGGACTACCTACGAGCAGTACTTC. Its protein product is CASSRGTTYEQYF.

The rearrangement uses TRBV9 and TRBJ1-4, with 8 bases matching TRBD1. CDR3 length: 15 residues. Germline CDR1 SGDLS, CDR2 YYNGEE. V shed 3 bases and J 8 bases; nucleotides not matched to a gene: 9. CDR3 loop: CASSGQGAGREKLFF. The CDR3, as DNA: TGTGCCAGCAGCGGCCAGGGGGCAGGAAGGGAAAAACTGTTTTTT.